This TCR beta chain is drawn from a study of metastatic and nonmetastatic thyroid tumors. Overall study: Comparison of repertoires was carried out across blood and tumor or nodule tissue from malignant and benign thyroid patients. The study's findings and limits: Significantly greater TCR beta diversity was reportedly found in malignant thyroid tumors than in benign nodules (in blood and tumor).

This clone was seen at least ten times. Its antigen is currently unknown. Among the patients, none had received any treatment before thyroid surgery. As handled by the study authors: Using the CDR3 differences seen across clinicopathological groups, the authors built a distant-metastasis classifier for papillary thyroid cancer, which was meant to discriminate distant-metastatic patients. TCRdb re-processed the PCR reads through MiXCR. For this entry, the V and J calls and clone size follow TCRdb and not the study's own pipeline. The sample consists of about 93,000 clones, roughly 13% of them appearing once. Source material: blood. The TCR was taken from a female donor with papillary thyroid cancer or a benign thyroid nodule (not recorded which). Some clones in this sample may be carry-over from other donors' samples.

The DNA of the CDR3 is TGTGCCAGCAGCTTAGACGGGGGGCACTATGGCTACACCTTC. Translating gives CASSLDGGHYGYTF. The chain uses TRBV7-9 and TRBJ1-2, with D tentatively TRBD1 (6 bases). Germline values: CDR1 SEHNR, CDR2 FQNEAQ (reference sequence). V lost 1 base and J lost 3, with 9 bases in between. The CDR3 is made up of 14 amino acids.